This passage covers 5 T cell receptor beta chains from one sample sequenced in a study of shared clonotypes between healthy human individuals. The data were produced by immunoSEQ multiplex PCR, yet TCRdb's version contains in-frame clones alone and is incomplete. The sample has 800,000 to 1,200,000 clones; 75% to 85% are singletons. Sequencing used memory CD4+ T cells from PBMCs. The subset: CD45RA-negative fraction. The receptors derive from a man aged 18 to 29 in good health. Some clones in this sample may be carry-over from other donors' samples.

CDR3 DNA sequence: TGTGCCAGTAGTACGGGTGCCCTACGGGGAGCGAATGAAAAACTGTTTTTT. Its protein is CASSTGALRGANEKLFF. The chain employs TRBV19 and TRBJ1-4; D ambiguous. The V end lost 4 bases, the J end lost 5 bases, and 20 bases lay between the germline ends. The CDR3 sequence is 17 residues long. The germline V gene has CDR1 LNHDA and CDR2 SQIVND (reference sequence).

The chain employs TRBV14 and TRBJ2-7; D is ambiguous. V dropped 8 bases and J dropped 5 bases, with 19 bases sitting between them. The CDR3 is 14 amino acids. The germline V gene has CDR1 SGHDN and CDR2 FVKESK. This chain's CDR3 is CASAIGSFRNEQYF. The DNA for the CDR3 is TGTGCCAGCGCCATAGGGTCCTTCCGAAACGAGCAGTACTTC.

This sequence joins TRBV6-1 and TRBJ1-4, with D maybe TRBD1 (6 bases). This CDR3 has 14 amino acids. Germline V gene lookup returns CDR1 MNHNS and CDR2 SASEGT. V was cut by 7 bases and J by 8 bases, with 17 bases left in between. The CDR3 loop is CASMERGLGEKLFF. The CDR3 DNA reads TGTGCCAGCATGGAGCGGGGGCTAGGGGAAAAACTGTTTTTT.

The chain uses TRBV11-3 and TRBJ2-1; D uncertain. This CDR3 is 15 amino acids long. The V gene's germline CDR1 is SGHNT and CDR2 YENEEA. V was cut by 5 bases and J by 4 bases, with 15 bases left in between. CDR3 sequence: CASSPRGTFYNEQFF. In nucleotides, the CDR3 is TGTGCCAGCAGCCCAAGAGGAACCTTTTACAATGAGCAGTTCTTC.

The genes are TRBV6-5 and TRBJ2-1; 13 bases align to TRBD2. Germline V gives CDR1 MNHEY, CDR2 SVGAGI. Trimming took 0 bases from V and 7 from J; bases not matched to a gene: 3. The CDR3 has 16 amino acids. The CDR3 DNA follows: TGTGCCAGCAGTTACTCGACGGGACTAGCGGGAAATGAGCAGTTCTTC. This encodes CASSYSTGLAGNEQFF.